The 4 T cell receptor beta chains reported below all come from one sample, sequenced in a study of blood T cell repertoires in COVID-19. Here immunoSEQ multiplex PCR was the method, and the copy in TCRdb shows in-frame clones only, minus some. The sample includes 200,000 to 250,000 clones, 85% to 90% of them seen just once. What was sequenced was peripheral blood. Receptors originate from a woman aged 50 to 60 with COVID-19, enrolled during active disease.

This clone occurred once. The chain recombines TRBV10-1 with TRBJ2-2, with 9 positions matching TRBD2. Germline V gene lookup returns CDR1 WNHNN and CDR2 SYGVQD (reference sequence). CDR3 size: 16 residues. V shed 5 bases, J shed 5 bases, and the junction held 9 bases outside the gene matches. CDR3 in amino acids: CASSPSGASGTGELFF. The CDR3 DNA follows: TGCGCCAGCAGTCCTAGCGGGGCTAGCGGAACCGGGGAGCTGTTTTTT.

This clone has more than one count but fewer than ten. The chain has TRBV7-7 and TRBJ1-3; no definite D call. Germline V gene lookup returns CDR1 SSHAT and CDR2 FNYEAQ (reference sequence). V was cut by 4 bases and J by 1 base, with 14 bases left in between. There are 16 residues in the CDR3. The CDR3 bases are TGTGCCAGCAGCTCCGGGTCCGTGTTATCTGGAAACACCATATATTTT. Translation gives CASSSGSVLSGNTIYF.

The genes are TRBV6-5 and TRBJ2-7; 9 bases line up with TRBD1. From germline, CDR1 is MNHEY and CDR2 SVGAGI. Losses at the gene ends were 2 bases for V and 4 bases for J; bases not matched to a gene: 3. The CDR3 has 14 residues. The CDR3 DNA reads TGTGCCAGCAGTTACGGGACAGGGATATACGAGCAGTACTTC. This sequence encodes CASSYGTGIYEQYF.

The chain joins TRBV2 to TRBJ1-3, with D unclear. Trimming removed 1 base at V and 0 bases at J, with 7 bases between. Germline-derived CDR1 and CDR2 are SNHLY and FYNNEI. This CDR3 has 15 amino acids. In DNA form, the CDR3 reads TGTGCCAGCAGTGAAGGCCAGGTCTCTGGAAACACCATATATTTT. Encoded protein: CASSEGQVSGNTIYF.